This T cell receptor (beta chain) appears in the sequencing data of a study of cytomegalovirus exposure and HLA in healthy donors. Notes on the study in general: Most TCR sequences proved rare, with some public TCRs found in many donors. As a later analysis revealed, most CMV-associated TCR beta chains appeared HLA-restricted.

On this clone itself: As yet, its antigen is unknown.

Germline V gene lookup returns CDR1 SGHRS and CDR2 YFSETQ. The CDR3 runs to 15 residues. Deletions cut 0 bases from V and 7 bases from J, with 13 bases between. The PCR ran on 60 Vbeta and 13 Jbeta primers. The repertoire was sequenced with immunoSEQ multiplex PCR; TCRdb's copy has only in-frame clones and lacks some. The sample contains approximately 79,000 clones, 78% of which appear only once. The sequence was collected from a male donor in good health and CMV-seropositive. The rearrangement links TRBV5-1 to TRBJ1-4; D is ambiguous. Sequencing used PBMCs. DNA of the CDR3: TGCGCCAGCAGCTTGGGAGGTACGCGGGGTGAAAAACTGTTTTTT. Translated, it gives CASSLGGTRGEKLFF.